Sequencing of this T cell receptor beta chain was carried out in a study of blood T cell repertoires in COVID-19. Authors' processing steps: Estimation of nucleated cell counts relied on the amplification of reference gene primers. The repertoire was sequenced with immunoSEQ multiplex PCR; TCRdb's copy has only in-frame clones and lacks some. The D gene and trimming were derived from the DNA, and the V and J assignments and clone size from that table. The table has 650,000 to 800,000 clones, around 89% seen once. V was shortened by 3 bases and J by 0 bases, with 9 bases between the two germline ends. Germline loops: CDR1 SNHLY, CDR2 FYNNEI. This CDR3 has 16 amino acids.

This chain joins TRBV2 and TRBJ1-6; D gene uncertain. The sample was peripheral blood. This TCR derives from a woman under 30 with acute or convalescent COVID-19. The DNA for the CDR3 is TGTGCCAGCAGTGATACTGGGAGCTCCTATAATTCACCCCTCCACTTT. Its translation is CASSDTGSSYNSPLHF.